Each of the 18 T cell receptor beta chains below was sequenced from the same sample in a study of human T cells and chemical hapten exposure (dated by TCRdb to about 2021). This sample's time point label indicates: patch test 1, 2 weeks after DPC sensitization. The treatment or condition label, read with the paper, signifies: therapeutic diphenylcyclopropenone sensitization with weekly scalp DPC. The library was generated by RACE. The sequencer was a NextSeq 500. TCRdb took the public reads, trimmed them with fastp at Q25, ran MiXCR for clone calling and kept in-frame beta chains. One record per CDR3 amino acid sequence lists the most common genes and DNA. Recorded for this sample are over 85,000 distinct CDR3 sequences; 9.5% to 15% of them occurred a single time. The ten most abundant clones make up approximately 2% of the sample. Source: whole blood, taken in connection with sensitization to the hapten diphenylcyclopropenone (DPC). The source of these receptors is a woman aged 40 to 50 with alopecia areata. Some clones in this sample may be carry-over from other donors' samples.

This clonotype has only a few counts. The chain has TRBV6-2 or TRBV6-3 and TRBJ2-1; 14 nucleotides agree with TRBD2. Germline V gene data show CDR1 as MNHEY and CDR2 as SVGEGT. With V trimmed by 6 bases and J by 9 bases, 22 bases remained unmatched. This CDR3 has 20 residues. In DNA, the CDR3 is TGTGCCAGCAGCCGAACCTTCCCGGGACTAGCGGGAGTAAGAGATCCTGAGCAGTTCTTC. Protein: CASSRTFPGLAGVRDPEQFF.

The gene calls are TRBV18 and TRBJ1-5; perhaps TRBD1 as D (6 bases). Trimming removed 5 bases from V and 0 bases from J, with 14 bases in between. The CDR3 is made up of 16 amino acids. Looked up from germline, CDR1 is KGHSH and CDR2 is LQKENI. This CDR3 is CASSASGTTSNQPQHF. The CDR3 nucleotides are TGTGCCAGCTCAGCCTCCGGGACAACTAGCAATCAGCCCCAGCATTTT. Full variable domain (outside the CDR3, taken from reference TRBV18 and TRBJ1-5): NAGVMQNPRHLVRRRGQEARLRCSPMKGHSHVYWYRQLPEEGLKFMVYLQKENIIDESGMPKERFSAEFPKEGPSILRIQQVVRGDSAAYFCASSASGTTSNQPQHFGDGTRLSIL.

Written as DNA, the CDR3 is TGTGCCAGCAGCGTAGTAGGGGACACTTACAATGAGCAGTTCTTC. It specifies CASSVVGDTYNEQFF. The genes are TRBV9 and TRBJ2-1; TRBD1 might be the D (6 bases). Germline V CDR1 and CDR2: SGDLS, YYNGEE. The CDR3 contains 15 residues. The germline V and J ends were trimmed by 0 bases and 4 bases, with 11 bases remaining between them.

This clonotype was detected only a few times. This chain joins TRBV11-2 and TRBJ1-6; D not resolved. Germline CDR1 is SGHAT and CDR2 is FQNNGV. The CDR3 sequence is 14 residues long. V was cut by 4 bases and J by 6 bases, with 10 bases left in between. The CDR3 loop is CASSSLSANSPLHF. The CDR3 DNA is TGTGCCAGCAGCTCCCTCTCTGCTAATTCACCCCTCCACTTT.

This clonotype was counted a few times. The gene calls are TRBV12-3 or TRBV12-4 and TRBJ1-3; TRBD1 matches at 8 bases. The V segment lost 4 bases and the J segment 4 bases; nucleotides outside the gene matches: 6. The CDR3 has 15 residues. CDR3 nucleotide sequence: TGTGCCAGCAGTTCCGGACAGGGTCTGGGAAACACCATATATTTT. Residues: CASSSGQGLGNTIYF.

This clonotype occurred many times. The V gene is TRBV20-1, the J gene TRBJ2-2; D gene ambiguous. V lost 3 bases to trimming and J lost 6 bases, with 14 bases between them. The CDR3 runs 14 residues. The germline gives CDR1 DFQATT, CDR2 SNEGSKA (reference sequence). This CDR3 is CSASHLGRAGELFF. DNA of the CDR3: TGCAGTGCTAGTCACCTAGGGCGCGCCGGGGAGCTGTTTTTT.

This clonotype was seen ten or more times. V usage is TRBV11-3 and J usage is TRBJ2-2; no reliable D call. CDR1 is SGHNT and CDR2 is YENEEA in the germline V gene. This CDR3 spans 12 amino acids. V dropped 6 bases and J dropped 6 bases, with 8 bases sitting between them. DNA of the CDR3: TGTGCCAGCAGTCCAATGTCCGGGGAGCTGTTTTTT. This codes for CASSPMSGELFF.

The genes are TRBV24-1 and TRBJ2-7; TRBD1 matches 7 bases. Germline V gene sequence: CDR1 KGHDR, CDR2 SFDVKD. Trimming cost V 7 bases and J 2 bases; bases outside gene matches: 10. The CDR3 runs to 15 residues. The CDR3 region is CATSQTGMGTYEQYF. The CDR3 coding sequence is TGTGCCACCAGCCAGACAGGGATGGGCACCTACGAGCAGTACTTC.

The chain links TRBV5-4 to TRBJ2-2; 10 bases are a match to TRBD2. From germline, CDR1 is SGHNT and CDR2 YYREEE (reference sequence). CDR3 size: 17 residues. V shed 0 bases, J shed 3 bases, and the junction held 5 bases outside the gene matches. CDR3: CASSLGRGLAYTGELFF. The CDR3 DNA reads TGTGCCAGCAGCTTGGGTAGGGGACTAGCGTACACCGGGGAGCTGTTTTTT.

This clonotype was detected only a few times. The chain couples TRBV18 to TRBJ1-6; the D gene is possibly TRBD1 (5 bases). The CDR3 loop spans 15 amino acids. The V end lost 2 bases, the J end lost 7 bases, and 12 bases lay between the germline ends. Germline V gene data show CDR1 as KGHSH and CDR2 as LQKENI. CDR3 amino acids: CASSPVAGLNSPLHF. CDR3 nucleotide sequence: TGTGCCAGCTCACCAGTGGCAGGGTTGAATTCACCCCTCCACTTT.

The CDR3 DNA reads TGTGCCAGCAGTTTCCGGGACAGGGCACACACCATATATTTT. Translated: CASSFRDRAHTIYF. The chain recombines TRBV28 with TRBJ1-3; 9 bases are shared with TRBD1. Germline V gene data show CDR1 as MDHEN and CDR2 as SYDVKM. The trim removed 3 bases at V and 8 bases at J, leaving 5 bases unmatched. The CDR3 covers 14 residues.

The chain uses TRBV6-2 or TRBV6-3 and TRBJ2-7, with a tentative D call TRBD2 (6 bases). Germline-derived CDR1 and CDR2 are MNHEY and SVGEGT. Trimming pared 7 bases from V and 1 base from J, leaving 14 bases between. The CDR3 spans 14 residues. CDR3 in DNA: TGTGCCAGCACCCAGGAGGGGCAGTCCTACGAGCAGTACTTC. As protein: CASTQEGQSYEQYF.

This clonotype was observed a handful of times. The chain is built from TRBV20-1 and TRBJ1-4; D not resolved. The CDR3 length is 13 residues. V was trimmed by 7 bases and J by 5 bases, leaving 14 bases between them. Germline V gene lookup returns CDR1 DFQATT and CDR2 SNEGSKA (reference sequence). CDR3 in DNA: TGCAGTGTTATCAGGACGGAGAATGAAAAACTGTTTTTT. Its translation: CSVIRTENEKLFF.

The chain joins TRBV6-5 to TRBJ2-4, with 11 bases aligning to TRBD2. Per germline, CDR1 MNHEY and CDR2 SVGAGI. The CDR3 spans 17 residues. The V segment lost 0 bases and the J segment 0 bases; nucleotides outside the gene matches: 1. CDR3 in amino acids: CASSYSGTSGAKNIQYF. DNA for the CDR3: TGTGCCAGCAGTTACTCGGGGACTAGCGGAGCCAAAAACATTCAGTACTTC.

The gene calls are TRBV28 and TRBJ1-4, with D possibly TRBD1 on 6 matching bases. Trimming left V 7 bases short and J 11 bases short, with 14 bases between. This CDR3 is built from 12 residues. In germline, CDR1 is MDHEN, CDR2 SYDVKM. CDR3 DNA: TGTGCCAGCAATCTTTCAGGGGCGAAACTGTTTTTT. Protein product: CASNLSGAKLFF.

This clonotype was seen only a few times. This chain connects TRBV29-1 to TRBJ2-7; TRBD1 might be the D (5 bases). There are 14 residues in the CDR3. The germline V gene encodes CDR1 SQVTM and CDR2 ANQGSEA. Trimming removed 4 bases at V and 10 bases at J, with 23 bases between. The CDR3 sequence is CSVGPSQGWEGQYF. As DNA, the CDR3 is TGCAGCGTTGGCCCATCCCAGGGCTGGGAAGGACAGTACTTC.

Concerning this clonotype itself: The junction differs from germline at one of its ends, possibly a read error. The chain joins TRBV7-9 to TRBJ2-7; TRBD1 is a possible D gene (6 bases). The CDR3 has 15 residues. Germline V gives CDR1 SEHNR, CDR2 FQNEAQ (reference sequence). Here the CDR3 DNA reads TGTGCCAGCAGCGCCCGGACAGAACACCTCTACGAGCGGTACTTC. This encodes CASSARTEHLYERYF.

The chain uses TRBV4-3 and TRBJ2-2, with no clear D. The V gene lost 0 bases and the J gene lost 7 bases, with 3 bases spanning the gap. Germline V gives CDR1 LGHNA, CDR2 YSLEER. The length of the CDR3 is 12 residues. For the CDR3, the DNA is TGCGCCAGCAGCCAAGAAGACGGGGAGCTGTTTTTT. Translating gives CASSQEDGELFF.